The clone carrying this TCR beta chain was detected only a few times. TCRdb recomputed calls from the 5' RACE reads with MiXCR, one row per CDR3 protein. The table includes roughly 130,000 distinct CDR3 sequences, around 7% detected once. The data were taken from a study of CD8 T cells in ankylosing spondylitis. The specimen was blood, either unsorted or a sorted T cell fraction (not recorded which). The source is a male donor with ankylosing spondylitis or in good health (not recorded which).

The CDR3 reads CASSQRRGPNEQFF. The CDR3 DNA is TGTGCCAGCAGCCAACGCCGGGGCCCCAATGAGCAGTTCTTC. The chain joins TRBV3-1 to TRBJ2-1; D is possibly TRBD1 or TRBD2 (5 bases each). The CDR3 is 14 amino acids. The germline V gene has CDR1 LGHDT and CDR2 YNNKEL (reference sequence). The germline V and J ends were trimmed by 2 bases and 6 bases, with 11 bases remaining between them.